These 30 T cell receptor beta chains came from one sample sequenced in a study of blood T cell repertoires in COVID-19. Some clones are missing from TCRdb's copy, which holds only in-frame ones; the method was immunoSEQ multiplex PCR. The profile covers some 200,000 clones, with around nine tenths appearing a single time and roughly 19% taken by the ten largest. Sequencing was done on a sample of peripheral blood. These receptors were taken from a man aged 45-65 years with COVID-19, enrolled during active disease.

This rearrangement joins TRBV18 to TRBJ1-5; 8 bases match TRBD1. The length of the CDR3 is 15 residues. Trimming at V came to 3 bases and at J to 1 base, leaving 2 bases not matched to a gene. CDR1 is KGHSH and CDR2 is LQKENI in the germline V gene. The CDR3 here is CASSPNRGSNQPQHF. DNA of the CDR3: TGTGCCAGCTCACCCAACAGGGGGAGCAATCAGCCCCAGCATTTT.

The rearrangement links TRBV3-1 (or the pseudogene TRBV3-2) to TRBJ1-4; 7 bases are a match to TRBD1. The V segment lost 9 bases and the J segment 8 bases; nucleotides outside the gene matches: 12. The CDR3 has 14 amino acids. The germline V gene encodes CDR1 LGHDT and CDR2 YNNKEL (reference sequence). The CDR3, as DNA: TGTGCCAGAAGACAGGGTCCGAGGTTGGAAAAACTGTTTTTT. Protein sequence: CARRQGPRLEKLFF.

The V and J genes are TRBV19 and TRBJ2-3; 8 bases align to TRBD2. The length of the CDR3 is 16 residues. Per germline, CDR1 LNHDA and CDR2 SQIVND (reference sequence). With 10 bases clipped from V and 0 bases from J, the junction kept 12 bases outside the gene matches. The CDR3 region has the DNA TGTGCCACCGGGGGGGAGGTGCTTCCTAGCACAGATACGCAGTATTTT. It specifies CATGGEVLPSTDTQYF.

The rearrangement joins TRBV18 to TRBJ2-2; 11 nucleotides align to TRBD2. V was clipped by 2 bases and J by 2 bases; unmatched bases: 4. Germline V gene data show CDR1 as KGHSH and CDR2 as LQKENI. The CDR3 consists of 17 residues. Here the CDR3 DNA reads TGTGCCAGCTCACCAGCACTAGCGGGAGTTAACACCGGGGAGCTGTTTTTT. Translated: CASSPALAGVNTGELFF.

The chain has TRBV12-3 or TRBV12-4 and TRBJ2-2; TRBD1 matches 7 bases. With 5 bases clipped from V and 7 bases from J, the junction kept 4 bases outside the gene matches. The CDR3 loop spans 13 amino acids. The CDR3 region is CASSLDRVGELFF. CDR3 nucleotide sequence: TGTGCCAGCAGTCTTGACAGGGTCGGGGAGCTGTTTTTT.

This clone showed up just a few times. This chain joins TRBV28 and TRBJ1-1; D might be TRBD1 (5 bases). CDR1 is MDHEN and CDR2 is SYDVKM in the germline V gene. V lost 7 bases and J lost 4, with 16 bases in between. The CDR3 has 14 residues. CDR3 nucleotide sequence: TGTGCCAGCAATATACCCCAGGGCCCCACTGAAGCTTTCTTT. This sequence encodes CASNIPQGPTEAFF.

CDR3 DNA: TGTGCCAGCAGTTTTGCCCTCGCGGGGTCCCAGCATTTT. Protein sequence: CASSFALAGSQHF. V usage is TRBV12-3 or TRBV12-4 and J usage is TRBJ1-5; no definite D call. The V gene lost 3 bases and the J gene lost 11 bases, with 14 bases spanning the gap. CDR3 length: 13 amino acids.

V usage is TRBV3-1 (or the pseudogene TRBV3-2) and J usage is TRBJ2-2; TRBD1 agrees at 7 bases. From germline, CDR1 is LGHDT and CDR2 YNNKEL (reference sequence). J was trimmed by 7 bases and V by 0 bases; bases with no gene match: 5. The CDR3 is 15 amino acids. For the CDR3, the DNA is TGTGCCAGCAGCCAAGATTTACAGGGGATCGGGGAGCTGTTTTTT. Encoded protein: CASSQDLQGIGELFF.

The J gene is TRBJ2-3, the V gene TRBV2, with D tentatively TRBD1 (5 bases). Trimming stripped 4 bases from V and 0 bases from J, with 8 bases between. The length of the CDR3 is 14 residues. Germline V gene lookup returns CDR1 SNHLY and CDR2 FYNNEI. CDR3 sequence (DNA): TGTGCCAGCAGTGTTTACAGGAGCACAGATACGCAGTATTTT. Its translation is CASSVYRSTDTQYF.

This CDR3 is CASSAERVAVQFF. The CDR3 region has the DNA TGTGCCAGCAGCGCAGAGCGGGTAGCAGTCCAGTTCTTC. The chain uses TRBV11-2 and TRBJ2-1; tentative D call: TRBD2 (6 bases). V was clipped by 5 bases and J by 13 bases, with 18 bases between them. The CDR3 has 13 amino acids. Germline V CDR1 and CDR2: SGHAT, FQNNGV.

Of note for this clone: The sample holds other DNA sequences that translate to the same CDR3. This CDR3 reads CASSLGLAGADTQYF. DNA of the CDR3: TGTGCCAGCAGCTTAGGCCTAGCGGGAGCGGATACGCAGTATTTT. V and J are TRBV7-9 and TRBJ2-3; 10 bases agree with TRBD2. The ends lost 1 base at V and 6 bases at J; junction bases unmatched: 4. The CDR3 runs to 15 residues. Germline values: CDR1 SEHNR, CDR2 FQNEAQ (reference sequence).

The chain is built from TRBV2 and TRBJ2-1; 12 nucleotides line up with TRBD1. Germline values: CDR1 SNHLY, CDR2 FYNNEI. Trimming removed 5 bases from V and 15 bases from J; junction bases left unmatched: 8. The CDR3 consists of 13 residues. The CDR3 region is CASSPGQGAPRFF. CDR3 bases: TGTGCCAGCAGTCCGGGACAGGGGGCCCCTAGGTTCTTC.

The V gene is TRBV11-3, the J gene TRBJ2-1; the match to TRBD2 covers 8 bases. This CDR3 contains 14 residues. Germline V gene sequence: CDR1 SGHNT, CDR2 YENEEA. V trimming: 5 bases; J trimming: 6 bases; junction bases outside the gene matches: 6. In DNA, the CDR3 is TGTGCCAGCAGCCCTGGACTAGCTCGCAATGAGCAGTTCTTC. Translation gives CASSPGLARNEQFF.

The chain employs TRBV7-3 and TRBJ2-6, with D tentatively TRBD1 (5 bases). V dropped 0 bases and J dropped 0 bases, with 12 bases sitting between them. The length of the CDR3 is 18 residues. Per germline, CDR1 SGHTA and CDR2 FQGTGA. CDR3: CASSLTRAHPSGANVLTF. The CDR3 DNA follows: TGTGCCAGCAGCTTAACCAGGGCCCACCCCTCTGGGGCCAACGTCCTGACTTTC.

CDR3 sequence: CASSLGTGGYTF. The CDR3 DNA follows: TGTGCCAGCTCCCTAGGGACTGGTGGCTACACCTTC. The chain links TRBV18 to TRBJ1-2; a weak D match, TRBD1 (5 bases). The CDR3 has 12 amino acids. The V end lost 6 bases, the J end lost 7 bases, and 12 bases lay between the germline ends. Per the germline V gene, CDR1 is KGHSH and CDR2 is LQKENI.

The rearrangement links TRBV9 to TRBJ1-1; unclear D gene. V shed 0 bases and J shed 0 bases, with 15 bases lying between them. CDR3 size: 17 residues. CDR1 and CDR2 from the germline V gene are SGDLS and YYNGEE. The CDR3 region is CASSVGTPIGVNTEAFF. The CDR3 nucleotides read TGTGCCAGCAGCGTAGGCACCCCAATAGGAGTGAACACTGAAGCTTTCTTT.

The rearrangement links TRBV11-3 to TRBJ2-1; 9 bases fit TRBD2. Germline V lookup: CDR1 SGHNT, CDR2 YENEEA. This CDR3 has 15 amino acids. With 1 base clipped from V and 8 bases from J, the junction kept 6 bases outside the gene matches. CDR3 sequence (DNA): TGTGCCAGCAGCTTAGGTGGCGGGGGGGCTGATGAGCAGTTCTTC. Translated, it gives CASSLGGGGADEQFF.

The chain links TRBV6-5 to TRBJ2-7; 8 bases fit TRBD2. V was pared by 2 bases and J by 4 bases, with 10 bases of the junction left unmatched. Germline CDR1 and CDR2: MNHEY and SVGAGI. This CDR3 is 16 amino acids long. The CDR3 loop reads CASSYGAAGGMYEQYF. The CDR3 DNA follows: TGTGCCAGCAGTTACGGAGCGGCGGGAGGAATGTACGAGCAGTACTTC.

V usage is TRBV3-1 (or the pseudogene TRBV3-2) and J usage is TRBJ1-6, with D perhaps matching TRBD1 (6 bases). Trimming pared 4 bases from V and 5 bases from J, leaving 9 bases between. CDR1 is LGHDT, CDR2 YNNKEL, per germline (reference sequence). The CDR3 covers 14 residues. The CDR3 DNA is TGTGCCAGCAGCCTGGGACACAATAATTCACCCCTCCACTTT. This gives the protein CASSLGHNNSPLHF.

The rearrangement uses TRBV6-5 and TRBJ2-7, with TRBD1 identical over 7 bases. V shed 4 bases and J 3 bases; nucleotides not matched to a gene: 9. CDR1 is MNHEY and CDR2 is SVGAGI in the germline V gene. This CDR3 is built from 15 residues. CDR3 bases: TGTGCCAGCAGTTTGAGACAGGGATTTAACTACGAGCAGTACTTC. It encodes CASSLRQGFNYEQYF.

The rearrangement links TRBV27 to TRBJ2-7; possibly TRBD1 for D (5 bases). This CDR3 contains 14 residues. Trimming stripped 0 bases from V and 3 bases from J, with 9 bases between. Germline assignment: CDR1 MNHEY and CDR2 SMNVEV (reference sequence). DNA of the CDR3: TGTGCCAGCAGTTTATCCCCGGACAACTACGAGCAGTACTTC. Its translation: CASSLSPDNYEQYF.

The chain recombines TRBV12-3 or TRBV12-4 with TRBJ2-1; D may be TRBD1 (5 bases). CDR3 length equals 13 residues. V was cut by 6 bases and J by 6 bases, with 12 bases left in between. DNA for the CDR3: TGTGCCAGCAGGTCTTCGCAGGGCAATGAGCAGTTCTTC. The encoded protein is CASRSSQGNEQFF.

The V call is TRBV7-9, the J call TRBJ1-5; perhaps TRBD1 as D (6 bases). The CDR3 is made up of 14 amino acids. The germline V and J ends were trimmed by 4 bases and 3 bases, with 10 bases remaining between them. Germline values: CDR1 SEHNR, CDR2 FQNEAQ (reference sequence). The CDR3 loop is CASSSGQLNQPQHF. The CDR3 DNA sequence: TGTGCCAGCAGCTCCGGACAGCTCAATCAGCCCCAGCATTTT.

In this sample, this clone turned up once. This sequence joins TRBV13 and TRBJ2-3, with TRBD1 matching over 8 bases. Germline lookup yields CDR1 PRHDT and CDR2 FYEKMQ (reference sequence). The CDR3 sequence is 16 residues long. The V and J ends lost 1 base and 1 base, in that order; junction bases with no gene match: 4. The CDR3 nucleotides are TGTGCCAGCAGCTTAGCCCCGGGACAGGGCACAGATACGCAGTATTTT. Protein product: CASSLAPGQGTDTQYF.

The gene calls are TRBV27 and TRBJ1-2, with 8 positions matching TRBD1. V was pared by 3 bases and J by 3 bases, with 0 bases of the junction left unmatched. Germline V gene data show CDR1 as MNHEY and CDR2 as SMNVEV (reference sequence). CDR3 length: 13 residues. CDR3 amino acids: CASSLTGDYGYTF. In DNA form, the CDR3 reads TGTGCCAGCAGTTTGACAGGGGACTATGGCTACACCTTC.

V is TRBV30 and J is TRBJ1-5, with 8 positions matching TRBD1. The CDR3 has 15 residues. J was trimmed by 3 bases and V by 0 bases; bases with no gene match: 4. CDR1 and CDR2 from the germline V gene are GTSNPN and SVGIG (reference sequence). CDR3 bases: TGTGCCTGGAGTGTAGGCCAGGGGGCCAATCAGCCCCAGCATTTT. Translating it yields CAWSVGQGANQPQHF.

The chain employs TRBV5-8 and TRBJ2-7; D perhaps matches TRBD1 (6 bases). Germline values: CDR1 SGHTS, CDR2 YDEGEE. Trimming removed 4 bases at V and 2 bases at J, with 13 bases between. The CDR3 sequence is 14 residues long. CDR3 nucleotides: TGTGCCAGCAGCACAGGGAGAATTCCCTACGAGCAGTACTTC. Its protein product is CASSTGRIPYEQYF.

This sequence joins TRBV18 and TRBJ2-7, with 7 bases aligning to TRBD1. There are 12 residues in the CDR3. CDR1 and CDR2 (germline): KGHSH, LQKENI. J lost 6 bases, V lost 4 bases, and 3 bases had no gene match. Written as DNA, the CDR3 is TGTGCCAGCTCACGACAGGGCGGCGAGCAGTACTTC. Translated, it gives CASSRQGGEQYF.

This clone has just one count. The V call is TRBV18, the J call TRBJ2-7, with D possibly matching TRBD2 (5 bases). CDR3 size: 14 residues. Per the germline V gene, CDR1 is KGHSH and CDR2 is LQKENI. Trimming took 5 bases from V and 3 from J, leaving 14 bases between them. The CDR3 sequence: CASSSSSSNYEQYF. In DNA, the CDR3 is TGTGCCAGCTCATCTTCTAGCAGTAACTACGAGCAGTACTTC. Complete variable domain (other parts from reference TRBV18 and TRBJ2-7): NAGVMQNPRHLVRRRGQEARLRCSPMKGHSHVYWYRQLPEEGLKFMVYLQKENIIDESGMPKERFSAEFPKEGPSILRIQQVVRGDSAAYFCASSSSSSNYEQYFGPGTRLTVT.

This chain links TRBV28 with TRBJ2-1; 7 bases agree with TRBD1. After removal of 6 bases from V and 5 bases from J, the junction contained 4 bases not matched to a gene. Germline V gene data show CDR1 as MDHEN and CDR2 as SYDVKM. This CDR3 is 13 amino acids long. Here the CDR3 reads CASRLDRDNEQFF. The CDR3 DNA sequence: TGTGCCAGCAGATTAGACAGGGACAATGAGCAGTTCTTC.